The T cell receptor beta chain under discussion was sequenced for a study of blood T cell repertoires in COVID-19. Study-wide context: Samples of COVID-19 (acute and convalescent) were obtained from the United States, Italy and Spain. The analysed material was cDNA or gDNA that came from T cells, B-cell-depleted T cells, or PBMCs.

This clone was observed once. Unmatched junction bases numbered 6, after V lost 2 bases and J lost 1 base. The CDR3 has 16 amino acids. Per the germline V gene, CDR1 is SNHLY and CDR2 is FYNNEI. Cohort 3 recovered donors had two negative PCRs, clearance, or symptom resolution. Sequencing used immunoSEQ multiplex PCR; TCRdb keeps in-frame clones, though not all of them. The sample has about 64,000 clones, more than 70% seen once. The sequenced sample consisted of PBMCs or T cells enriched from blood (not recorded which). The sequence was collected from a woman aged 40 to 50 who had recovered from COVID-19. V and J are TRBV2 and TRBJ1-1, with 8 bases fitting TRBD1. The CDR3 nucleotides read TGTGCCAGCAGTGAATTGAGGGGACAGGCGAACACTGAAGCTTTCTTT. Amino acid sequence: CASSELRGQANTEAFF.